The 6 T cell receptor beta chains below all came from one sample that was sequenced in a study of spatial heterogeneity in lung cancer. Findings of the study overall: Counts of expanded alpha and beta TCRs within tumors tracked the tumor nonsynonymous mutation count.

MiXCR was run by TCRdb on the 5' RACE reads, yielding one entry per CDR3 protein. The sample holds 3,000 to 4,500 distinct CDR3 sequences; about a quarter are singletons and the top ten take about 15%. Their specific antigens are unknown. Time point indicated: sample taken at primary tumor resection. The sample here was lung tumor tissue, taken at surgery. These receptors were obtained from a male donor with early-stage non-small cell lung cancer.

By its share, this clonotype is medium-sized. This beta chain turned up in a library designed for alpha chains; as an off-target read, its abundance says little. The J gene is TRBJ2-1, the V gene TRBV28; D may be TRBD1 (6 bases). Trimming pared 2 bases from V and 4 bases from J, leaving 18 bases between. The CDR3 is 17 residues long. Germline CDR1 and CDR2: MDHEN and SYDVKM. The CDR3 spells CASSLERGRSEYNEQFF. The CDR3 nucleotides read TGTGCCAGCAGTTTAGAAAGGGGGAGAAGTGAATACAATGAGCAGTTCTTC.

By frequency in the sample, this clonotype is medium-sized. Since the library was made to target alpha chains, this beta chain is a stray read and its abundance is not meaningful. V gene TRBV28 combines with J gene TRBJ2-1, with D perhaps matching TRBD2 (6 bases). Germline V gene sequence: CDR1 MDHEN, CDR2 SYDVKM. Trimming took 7 bases from V and 8 from J, leaving 27 bases between them. The CDR3 consists of 17 residues. The CDR3 DNA follows: TGTGCCAGCATCAAGCTAACCGGGACTCAAAGCGGGTATGAGCAGTTCTTC. It is translated as CASIKLTGTQSGYEQFF.

This clonotype was detected many times. This beta chain appears as a stray read in a library generated for alpha chains; its size is not informative. The chain uses TRBV20-1 and TRBJ2-3, with 10 bases that match TRBD2. CDR1 is DFQATT, CDR2 SNEGSKA, per germline (reference sequence). The CDR3 is 15 amino acids. The J segment lost 4 bases and the V segment lost 3 bases, leaving 7 bases of the junction unmatched. The CDR3: CSARASGSIPDTQYF. The DNA for the CDR3 is TGCAGTGCTAGGGCTAGCGGGAGTATCCCAGATACGCAGTATTTT.

On this clonotype itself: This beta chain slipped into a library made for alpha chains as a stray read, so its size is not meaningful. The rearrangement joins TRBV6-5 to TRBJ2-1; the D is unclear. Per the germline V gene, CDR1 is MNHEY and CDR2 is SVGAGI. The V gene lost 1 base and the J gene lost 10 bases, with 5 bases spanning the gap. CDR3 length: 11 residues. CDR3 amino acids: CASSYFSEQFF. The CDR3 DNA reads TGTGCCAGCAGTTACTTCAGCGAGCAGTTCTTC.

A remark on this clonotype: For a library built for alpha chains, this beta chain is a stray read; little rests on its size. The chain uses TRBV6-5 and TRBJ1-6, with D perhaps matching TRBD1 (6 bases). CDR3 size: 16 residues. The germline V gene encodes CDR1 MNHEY and CDR2 SVGAGI. Trimming stripped 5 bases from V and 10 bases from J, with 21 bases between. The CDR3 bases are TGTGCCAGCAGTCGAACCCACAGGGTCAGGGAATCACCCCTCCACTTT. Translation gives CASSRTHRVRESPLHF.

About this clonotype: This beta chain is off target for a library built for alpha chains, so its abundance means little. The chain employs TRBV11-2 and TRBJ1-3; a weak D match, TRBD1 (5 bases). Between the trimmed V and J ends, which lost 3 bases and 3 bases, there was a span of 12 bases. Germline V gene lookup returns CDR1 SGHAT and CDR2 FQNNGV. The CDR3 is 15 residues long. The CDR3 reads CASSFLQGHGNTIYF. The DNA of the CDR3 is TGTGCCAGCAGCTTTTTGCAGGGTCATGGAAACACCATATATTTT.